Listed here is a single TCR beta chain. The data stem from a study of shared clonotypes between healthy human individuals. Study-level information: The plates for each donor numbered three CD4 naive, three CD4 memory, two CD8 naive and one CD8 memory.

The CDR3 runs to 13 residues. Trimming shortened V by 4 bases and J by 0 bases, and 7 bases separated the two germline ends. Germline V CDR1 and CDR2: SGDLS, YYNGEE. For each subset, genomic DNA was distributed in equal portions over several immunoSEQ plates. TCRdb's table, derived via immunoSEQ multiplex PCR, lists solely in-frame clones and lacks some. The sample records over a million clones, around 82% being singletons. The chain carries TRBV9 and TRBJ1-2; D unresolved. This clonotype originated in a man younger than 35 in good health. Some clones in this sample may be carry-over from other donors' samples. The sample taken for sequencing was memory CD4+ T cells from PBMCs. Subset denoted: CD45RA-negative fraction. CDR3 amino acids: CASSYTANYGYTF. In DNA, the CDR3 is TGTGCCAGCAGCTACACAGCTAACTATGGCTACACCTTC. The entire variable domain, with the rest obtained from reference TRBV9 and TRBJ1-2, is as follows: DSGVTQTPKHLITATGQRVTLRCSPRSGDLSVYWYQQSLDQGLQFLIQYYNGEERAKGNILERFSAQQFPDLHSELNLSSLELGDSALYFCASSYTANYGYTFGSGTRLTVV.